This record concerns one TCR beta chain sequence. Its antigen is unknown. Time point specified: patch test 3, about 24 weeks after DPC sensitization. Documented treatment: therapeutic diphenylcyclopropenone sensitization with weekly scalp DPC. One entry per CDR3 protein results from TCRdb running MiXCR on the RACE reads. In the table there are fewer than 200,000 distinct CDR3 sequences, about 27% of which are singletons. CDR3 length: 15 amino acids. V shed 2 bases and J 3 bases; nucleotides not matched to a gene: 7. Germline CDR1 reads MNHNY; CDR2 reads SVGAGI (reference sequence). The record originates from a study of human T cells and chemical hapten exposure. Study background: Affected patients, primarily female, had alopecia areata, totalis or universalis.

Regarding the study as a whole: No shift was seen in TCRs above 1 in 1000 frequency with DPC sensitization.

This TCR came from a woman aged 18-29 years with alopecia areata. Some clones in this sample may be carry-over from other donors' samples. The sample here was whole blood, taken in connection with sensitization to the hapten diphenylcyclopropenone (DPC). The chain recombines TRBV6-6 with TRBJ2-7, with TRBD2 matching over 7 bases. CDR3 DNA sequence: TGTGCCAGCAGTTACGGGGGGGTCACTAACTACGAGCAGTACTTC. This encodes CASSYGGVTNYEQYF.